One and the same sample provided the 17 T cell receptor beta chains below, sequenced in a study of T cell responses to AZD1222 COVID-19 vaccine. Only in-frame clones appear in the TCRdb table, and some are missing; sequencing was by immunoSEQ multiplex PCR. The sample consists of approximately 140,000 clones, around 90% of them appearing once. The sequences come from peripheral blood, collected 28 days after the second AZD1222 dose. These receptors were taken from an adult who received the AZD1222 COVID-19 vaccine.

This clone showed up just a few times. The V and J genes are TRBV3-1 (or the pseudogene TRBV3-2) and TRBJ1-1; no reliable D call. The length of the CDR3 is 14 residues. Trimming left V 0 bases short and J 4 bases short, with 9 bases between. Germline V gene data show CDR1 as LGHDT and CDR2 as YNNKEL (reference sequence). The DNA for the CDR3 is TGTGCCAGCAGCCAAGATTTGGTCAGCACTGAAGCTTTCTTT. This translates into CASSQDLVSTEAFF.

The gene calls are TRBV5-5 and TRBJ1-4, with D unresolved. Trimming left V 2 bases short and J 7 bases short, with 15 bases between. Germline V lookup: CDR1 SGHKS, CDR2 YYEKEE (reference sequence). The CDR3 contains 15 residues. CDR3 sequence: CASSLSPSAGEKLFF. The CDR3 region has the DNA TGTGCCAGCAGCTTATCGCCCTCGGCGGGTGAAAAACTGTTTTTT. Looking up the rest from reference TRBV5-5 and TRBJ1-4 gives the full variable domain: DAGVTQSPTHLIKTRGQQVTLRCSPISGHKSVSWYQQVLGQGPQFIFQYYEKEERGRGNFPDRFSARQFPNYSSELNVNALLLGDSALYLCASSLSPSAGEKLFFGSGTQLSVL.

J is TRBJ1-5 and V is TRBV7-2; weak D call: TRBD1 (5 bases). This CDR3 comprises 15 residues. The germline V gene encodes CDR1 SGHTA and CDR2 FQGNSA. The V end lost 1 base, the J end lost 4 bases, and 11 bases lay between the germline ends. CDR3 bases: TGTGCCAGCAGCTTAGAGGGGACTATTAATCAGCCCCAGCATTTT. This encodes CASSLEGTINQPQHF.

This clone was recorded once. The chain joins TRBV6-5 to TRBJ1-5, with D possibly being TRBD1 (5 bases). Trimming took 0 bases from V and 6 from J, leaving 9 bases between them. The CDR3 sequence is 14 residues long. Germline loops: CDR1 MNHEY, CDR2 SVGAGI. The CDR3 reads CASSYSAGSQPQHF. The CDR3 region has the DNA TGTGCCAGCAGTTACTCTGCAGGGAGTCAGCCCCAGCATTTT.

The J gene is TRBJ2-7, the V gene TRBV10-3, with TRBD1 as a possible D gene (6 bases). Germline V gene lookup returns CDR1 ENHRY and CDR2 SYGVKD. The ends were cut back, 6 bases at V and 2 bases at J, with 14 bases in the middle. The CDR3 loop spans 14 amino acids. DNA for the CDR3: TGTGCCATCAGGTCAGGGACATTGGCCTACGAGCAGTACTTC. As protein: CAIRSGTLAYEQYF.

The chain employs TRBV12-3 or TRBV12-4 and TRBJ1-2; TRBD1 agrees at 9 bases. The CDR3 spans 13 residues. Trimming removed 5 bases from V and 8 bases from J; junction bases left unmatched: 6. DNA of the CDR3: TGTGCCAGCAGTATAGGGACAGGGCGCGGCTACACCTTC. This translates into CASSIGTGRGYTF.

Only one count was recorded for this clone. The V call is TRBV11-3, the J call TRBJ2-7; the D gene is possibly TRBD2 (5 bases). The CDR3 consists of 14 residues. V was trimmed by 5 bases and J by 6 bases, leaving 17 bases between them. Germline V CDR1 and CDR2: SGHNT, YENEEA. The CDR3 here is CASSPGTGSGEQYF. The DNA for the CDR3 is TGTGCCAGCAGCCCCGGTACGGGGTCGGGCGAGCAGTACTTC. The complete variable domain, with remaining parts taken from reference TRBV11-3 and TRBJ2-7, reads EAGVVQSPRYKIIEKKQPVAFWCNPISGHNTLYWYLQNLGQGPELLIRYENEEAVDDSQLPKDRFSAERLKGVDSTLKIQPAELGDSAVYLCASSPGTGSGEQYFGPGTRLTVT.

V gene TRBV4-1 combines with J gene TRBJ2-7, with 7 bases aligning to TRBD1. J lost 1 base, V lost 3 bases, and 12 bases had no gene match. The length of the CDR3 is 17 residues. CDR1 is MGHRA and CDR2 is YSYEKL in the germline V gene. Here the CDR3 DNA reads TGCGCCAGCAGCCAGAGGGTTGGGACAGCGAAATCCTACGAGCAGTACTTC. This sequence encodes CASSQRVGTAKSYEQYF.

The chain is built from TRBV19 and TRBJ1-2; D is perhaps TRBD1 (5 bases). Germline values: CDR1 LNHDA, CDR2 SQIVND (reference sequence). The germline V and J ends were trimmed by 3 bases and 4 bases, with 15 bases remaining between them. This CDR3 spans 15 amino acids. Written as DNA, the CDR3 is TGTGCCAGTAGTATGCTGGAGGGGACCTCCTATGGCTACACCTTC. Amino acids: CASSMLEGTSYGYTF.

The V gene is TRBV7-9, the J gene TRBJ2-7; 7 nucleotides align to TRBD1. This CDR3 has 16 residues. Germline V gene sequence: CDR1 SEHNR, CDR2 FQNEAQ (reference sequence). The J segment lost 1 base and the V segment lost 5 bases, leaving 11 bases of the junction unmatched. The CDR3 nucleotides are TGTGCCAGCAGCGCGGGCCAGGGGGTTGGTTCCTACGAGCAGTACTTC. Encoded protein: CASSAGQGVGSYEQYF.

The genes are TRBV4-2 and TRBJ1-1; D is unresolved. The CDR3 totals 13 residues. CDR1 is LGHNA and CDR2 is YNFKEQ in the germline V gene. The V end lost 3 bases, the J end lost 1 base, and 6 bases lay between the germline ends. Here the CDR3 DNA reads TGTGCCAGCAGCCATTCGGCGAACACTGAAGCTTTCTTT. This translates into CASSHSANTEAFF.

CDR3 amino acids: CASSLGDRLNTEAFF. The CDR3, as DNA: TGTGCCAGCAGCTTAGGGGACAGGCTTAACACTGAAGCTTTCTTT. The J gene is TRBJ1-1, the V gene TRBV11-2; 8 bases map to TRBD1. Germline trimming cut 1 base from V and 2 bases from J; bases unmatched to any gene: 3. The CDR3 covers 15 residues. Germline V lookup: CDR1 SGHAT, CDR2 FQNNGV.

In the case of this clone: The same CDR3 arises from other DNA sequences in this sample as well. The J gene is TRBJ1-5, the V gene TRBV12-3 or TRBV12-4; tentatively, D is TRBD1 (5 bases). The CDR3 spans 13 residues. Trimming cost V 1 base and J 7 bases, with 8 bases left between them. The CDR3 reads CASSLGGGQPQHF. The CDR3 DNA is TGTGCCAGCAGTTTAGGGGGCGGACAGCCCCAGCATTTT.

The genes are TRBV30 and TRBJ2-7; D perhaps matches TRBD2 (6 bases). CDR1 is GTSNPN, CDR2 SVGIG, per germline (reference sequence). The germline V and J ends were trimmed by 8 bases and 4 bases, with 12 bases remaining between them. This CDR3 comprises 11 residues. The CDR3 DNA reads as TGTGCCCGTCAAGCGGGTTACGAGCAGTACTTC. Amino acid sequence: CARQAGYEQYF.

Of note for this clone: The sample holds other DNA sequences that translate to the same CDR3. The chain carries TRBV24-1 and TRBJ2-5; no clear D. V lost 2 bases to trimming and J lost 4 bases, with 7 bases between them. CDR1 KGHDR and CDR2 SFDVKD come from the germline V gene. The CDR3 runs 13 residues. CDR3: CATSDWTGETQYF. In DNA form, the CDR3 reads TGTGCCACCAGTGATTGGACGGGAGAGACCCAGTACTTC.

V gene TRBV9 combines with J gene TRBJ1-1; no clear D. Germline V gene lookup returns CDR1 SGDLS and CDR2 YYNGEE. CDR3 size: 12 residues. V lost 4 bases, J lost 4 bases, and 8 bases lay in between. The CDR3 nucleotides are TGTGCCAGCAGCCCATACGGCACTGAAGCTTTCTTT. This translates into CASSPYGTEAFF.

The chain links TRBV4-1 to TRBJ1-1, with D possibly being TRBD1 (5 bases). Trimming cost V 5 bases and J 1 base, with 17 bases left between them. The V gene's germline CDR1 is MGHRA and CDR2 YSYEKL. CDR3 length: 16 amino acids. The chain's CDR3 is CASSFVLDGTNTEAFF. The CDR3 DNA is TGCGCCAGCAGCTTTGTCTTGGACGGGACGAACACTGAAGCTTTCTTT.